Listed below are T cell receptor beta chains from one sample, sequenced in a study of OX40 agonist ivuxolimab in advanced cancers. Generated by immunoSEQ multiplex PCR, the TCRdb table keeps only in-frame clones and is missing some. The sample has nearly 20,000 clones; around 85% are singletons. The sample in question was CD4+ or CD8+ T cells sorted from blood, obtained in a trial of the OX40 agonist ivuxolimab. These receptors all come from an adult with an advanced solid tumor such as melanoma, head and neck, liver or kidney cancer. Each CDR3 is given with its conserved first and last residue. The D gene is left open where the match is weak. Clone size is given for some rows only: seen once, a few or many times, or a class if the clone is expanded.

D	V	size	J	CDR3	DNA
NA	TRBV7-9	NA	TRBJ1-2	CASSLLGERGYTF	TGTGCCAGCAGCTTATTGGGTGAAAGAGGCTACACCTTC
NA	TRBV14	NA	TRBJ1-1	CASSQYWGTEAFF	TGTGCCAGCAGCCAATATTGGGGGACTGAAGCTTTCTTT
TRBD1	TRBV2	NA	TRBJ2-2	CASSGTGLNGELFF	TGTGCCAGCAGTGGGACAGGGTTGAACGGGGAGCTGTTTTTT
NA	TRBV9	NA	TRBJ1-1	CASSVSGEIATEAFF	TGTGCCAGCAGCGTATCAGGGGAGATTGCCACTGAAGCTTTCTTT
NA	TRBV7-3	NA	TRBJ1-3	CASSSGSGNTIYF	TGTGCCAGCAGCTCAGGCTCTGGAAACACCATATATTTT
NA	TRBV5-8	few	TRBJ2-7	CASSLEFYEQYF	TGTGCCAGCAGCCTAGAGTTCTACGAGCAGTACTTC
TRBD1	TRBV18	NA	TRBJ2-7	CASSPTGGYEQYF	TGTGCCAGCTCTCCAACAGGGGGGTACGAGCAGTACTTC
NA	TRBV4-1	few	TRBJ2-7	CASSQDEGLTSYEQYF	TGCGCCAGCAGCCAAGACGAGGGTCTTACCTCCTACGAGCAGTACTTC
NA	TRBV6-5	NA	TRBJ1-3	CASSRSRDGNTIYF	TGTGCCAGCAGTCGTTCCAGGGACGGAAACACCATATATTTT
TRBD1	TRBV30	NA	TRBJ1-1	CAWSVNLGQGTFWTTEAFF	TGTGCCTGGAGTGTAAATTTAGGACAGGGAACGTTTTGGACGACTGAAGCTTTCTTT
NA	TRBV2	few	TRBJ1-1	CASSLRLGSRTEAFF	TGTGCCAGCAGCCTAAGACTCGGGTCAAGAACTGAAGCTTTCTTT
TRBD1	TRBV5-4	NA	TRBJ2-3	CASSLKGATDTQYF	TGTGCCAGCAGCTTGAAGGGGGCCACAGATACGCAGTATTTT